The rows below give T cell receptor beta chains drawn from one sample of a study of OX40 agonist ivuxolimab in advanced cancers. Profiling relied on immunoSEQ multiplex PCR, and the TCRdb table lists in-frame clones only, not all of them. Of tens of thousands of clones listed, roughly 80% are singletons. The specimen was CD4+ or CD8+ T cells sorted from blood, collected in a trial of the OX40 agonist ivuxolimab. All receptors derive from an adult with an advanced solid tumor such as melanoma, head and neck, liver or kidney cancer. The CDR3 runs from the conserved cysteine through the conserved F or W. The D gene is left open where the match is weak. Where a row states a size, it is once, few, many or the class of an expanded clone; other rows omit it.

J: TRBJ2-1; size: once; D: -; V: TRBV2; DNA: TGTGCCAGCAGCCCGAGAGGGAGCTCCTACAATGAGCAGTTCTTC; CDR3: CASSPRGSSYNEQFF
J: TRBJ1-2; size: -; D: -; V: TRBV10-3; DNA: TGTGCCATCAGTGGGGACCTCGGGGACTATGGCTACACCTTC; CDR3: CAISGDLGDYGYTF
J: TRBJ2-1; size: -; D: -; V: TRBV18; DNA: TGTGCCAGCTCACCTTACAGTTCAGACTACAATGAGCAGTTCTTC; CDR3: CASSPYSSDYNEQFF
J: TRBJ2-5; size: -; D: -; V: TRBV9; DNA: TGTGCCAGCAGCGCCTACGGGAGGACAGGAGCCGACCAAGAGACCCAGTACTTC; CDR3: CASSAYGRTGADQETQYF
J: TRBJ2-2; size: -; D: -; V: TRBV5-6; DNA: TGTGCCAGCAGCCCCCCCGCCGGGGAGCTGTTTTTT; CDR3: CASSPPAGELFF
J: TRBJ1-2; size: few; D: -; V: TRBV4-2; DNA: TGTGCCAGCAGCCAAGTCGTCTCAGGGGACACCAACTATGGCTACACCTTC; CDR3: CASSQVVSGDTNYGYTF
J: TRBJ2-1; size: few; D: -; V: TRBV28; DNA: TGTGCCAGCAGTTTACTTACAGCTAGGAGCGATGAGCAGTTCTTC; CDR3: CASSLLTARSDEQFF
J: TRBJ1-6; size: -; D: TRBD1; V: TRBV6-4; DNA: TGTGCCAGCAGTTCACAGGGGGCCAGCTCCTATAATTCACCCCTCCACTTT; CDR3: CASSSQGASSYNSPLHF
J: TRBJ2-5; size: -; D: TRBD1; V: TRBV11-1; DNA: TGTGCCAGCAGCCCGCTGACAGGGGTGGTATCGGAGACCCAGTACTTC; CDR3: CASSPLTGVVSETQYF
J: TRBJ1-2; size: -; D: -; V: TRBV28; DNA: TGTGCCAGCAGTTTTGCAGGAAACTATGGCTACACCTTC; CDR3: CASSFAGNYGYTF
J: TRBJ1-6; size: -; D: -; V: TRBV4-3; DNA: TGCGCCAGCAGCAGTGAGGCTGGTGGTTCACCCCTCCACTTT; CDR3: CASSSEAGGSPLHF
J: TRBJ2-1; size: -; D: TRBD2; V: TRBV14; DNA: TGTGCCAGCTCCCGGGGGGGGCGTCACAATGAGCAGTTCTTC; CDR3: CASSRGGRHNEQFF
J: TRBJ1-2; size: -; D: -; V: TRBV4-1; DNA: TGCGCCAGCAGCTACCAGACCGTAGACTATGGCTACACCTTC; CDR3: CASSYQTVDYGYTF
J: TRBJ2-3; size: once; D: TRBD2; V: TRBV5-1; DNA: TGCGCCAGCAGCTCCGGACGGGAGGGAGATACGCAGTATTTT; CDR3: CASSSGREGDTQYF
J: TRBJ2-5; size: once; D: -; V: TRBV30; DNA: TGTGCCTGGAATCAGGGGAGACGAGAGACCCAGTACTTC; CDR3: CAWNQGRRETQYF
J: TRBJ2-1; size: -; D: -; V: TRBV5-1; DNA: TGCGCCAGCAGCTTGTCATCGACAGTCAGCTCCTACAATGAGCAGTTCTTC; CDR3: CASSLSSTVSSYNEQFF
J: TRBJ2-2; size: once; D: -; V: TRBV10-3; DNA: TGTGCCATCAGTGAGCCCCAGAACACCGGGGAGCTGTTTTTT; CDR3: CAISEPQNTGELFF
J: TRBJ1-1; size: once; D: -; V: TRBV4-2; DNA: TGTGCCAGCAGCCAAGAGGCCGGGACCGGGGGCACTGAAGCTTTCTTT; CDR3: CASSQEAGTGGTEAFF
J: TRBJ1-6; size: -; D: -; V: TRBV18; DNA: TGTGCCAGCTCACCTTCCGGGACTCAAGGAAATTCACCCCTCCACTTT; CDR3: CASSPSGTQGNSPLHF
J: TRBJ2-2; size: -; D: -; V: TRBV10-3; DNA: TGTGCCATCAGATGGAGGGGGCTGATCGGGGAGCTGTTTTTT; CDR3: CAIRWRGLIGELFF
J: TRBJ1-4; size: -; D: TRBD1; V: TRBV5-1; DNA: TGCGCCAGCAGCTTGGGCAGGGGGCGTGAAAAACTGTTTTTT; CDR3: CASSLGRGREKLFF
J: TRBJ2-1; size: -; D: -; V: TRBV29-1; DNA: TGCAGCGTTGGTCAGGGCTACAATGAGCAGTTCTTC; CDR3: CSVGQGYNEQFF
J: TRBJ2-2; size: -; D: TRBD1; V: TRBV5-4; DNA: TGTGCCAGCAGCGAGGGGGGGACAGGGACGACCGGGGAGCTGTTTTTT; CDR3: CASSEGGTGTTGELFF
J: TRBJ1-1; size: -; D: -; V: TRBV28; DNA: TGTGCCAGCAGCCCTCTCACCGGTAACACTGAAGCTTTCTTT; CDR3: CASSPLTGNTEAFF
J: TRBJ1-2; size: -; D: -; V: TRBV19; DNA: TGTGCCAGTAGTGCAAAGAAAGGACAGACTTCGCGAACCTTC; CDR3: CASSAKKGQTSRTF
J: TRBJ1-3; size: -; D: TRBD1; V: TRBV9; DNA: TGTGCCAGCAGCGTAGAGACAGGGGGATCCTCTGGAAACACCATATATTTT; CDR3: CASSVETGGSSGNTIYF
J: TRBJ2-1; size: -; D: TRBD1; V: TRBV12-5; DNA: TGTGCTAGTGGTTCCGGGACAGGGAACTACAATGAGCAGTTCTTC; CDR3: CASGSGTGNYNEQFF
J: TRBJ2-7; size: -; D: TRBD1; V: TRBV18; DNA: TGTGCCAGCTCACCACAAGGGACAGGGGGCTACGAGCAGTACTTC; CDR3: CASSPQGTGGYEQYF
J: TRBJ1-1; size: -; D: TRBD1; V: TRBV14; DNA: TGTGCCAGCAGCCAAGGGACCGGGGGAAGACAGGGGCGAGCTTTCTTT; CDR3: CASSQGTGGRQGRAFF
J: TRBJ2-6; size: -; D: TRBD1; V: TRBV7-8; DNA: TGTGCCAGCTCTCCGGGACAGGGTAACTCTGGGGCCAACGTCCTGACTTTC; CDR3: CASSPGQGNSGANVLTF
J: TRBJ1-2; size: few; D: TRBD1; V: TRBV9; DNA: TGTGCCAGCAGCGCCCCGGACAGGAGGGAGTCGAACTATGGCTACACCTTC; CDR3: CASSAPDRRESNYGYTF
J: TRBJ1-1; size: once; D: -; V: TRBV29-1; DNA: TGCAGCGTTGAGCAAAACTGGCACACTGAAGCTTTCTTT; CDR3: CSVEQNWHTEAFF
J: TRBJ1-2; size: -; D: -; V: TRBV7-9; DNA: TGTGCCAGCAGCTTATTCGTTCCTGGCTACACCTTC; CDR3: CASSLFVPGYTF
J: TRBJ1-2; size: few; D: TRBD1; V: TRBV5-1; DNA: TGCGCCAGCACCTCCCGGGCAGGGGGCTTTGGCTACACCTTC; CDR3: CASTSRAGGFGYTF
J: TRBJ2-3; size: -; D: TRBD2; V: TRBV28; DNA: TGTGCCAGCAGTCCTACTAGCGGGGGGGCAGATACGCAGTATTTT; CDR3: CASSPTSGGADTQYF
J: TRBJ1-3; size: -; D: TRBD1; V: TRBV28; DNA: TGTGCCAGCGGAGTGACCGGGACAGCGATCTCTGGAAACACCATATATTTT; CDR3: CASGVTGTAISGNTIYF
J: TRBJ2-3; size: -; D: -; V: TRBV15; DNA: TGTGCCACCAGCCGTACGCCAGGGGCAAGCACAGATACGCAGTATTTT; CDR3: CATSRTPGASTDTQYF